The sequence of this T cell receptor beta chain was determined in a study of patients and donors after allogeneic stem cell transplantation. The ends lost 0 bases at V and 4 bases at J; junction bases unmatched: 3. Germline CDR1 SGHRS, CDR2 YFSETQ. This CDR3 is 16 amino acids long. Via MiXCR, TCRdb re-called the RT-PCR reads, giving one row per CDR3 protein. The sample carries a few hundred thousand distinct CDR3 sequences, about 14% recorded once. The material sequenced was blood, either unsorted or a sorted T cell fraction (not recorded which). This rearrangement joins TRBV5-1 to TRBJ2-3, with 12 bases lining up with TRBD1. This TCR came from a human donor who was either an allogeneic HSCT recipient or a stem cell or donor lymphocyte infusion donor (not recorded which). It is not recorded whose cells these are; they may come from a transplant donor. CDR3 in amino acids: CASSLEGQGAADTQYF. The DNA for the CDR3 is TGCGCCAGCAGCTTGGAGGGACAGGGGGCCGCAGATACGCAGTATTTT.